Given below is one T cell receptor (beta chain) in context. One entry per CDR3 protein results from TCRdb running MiXCR on the 5' RACE reads. Here the sample spans a few hundred thousand distinct CDR3 sequences, approximately 7.6% being singletons. The sample comes from a study of T-cell memory formation after mild COVID-19. The length of the CDR3 is 15 residues. J was trimmed by 6 bases and V by 7 bases; bases with no gene match: 8. This clonotype originated in a man between 18 and 29 years old who had mild COVID-19 (a few samples of this study predate the infection). Cell type and time point are not known. V is TRBV12-3 or TRBV12-4 and J is TRBJ1-5; 11 bases fit TRBD1. Sample: PBMCs or a T cell subset sorted from them (not recorded which). The CDR3 coding sequence is TGTGCCAGCACCCGAGGACAGGGGGCTACTCAGCCCCAGCATTTT. Its translation: CASTRGQGATQPQHF.